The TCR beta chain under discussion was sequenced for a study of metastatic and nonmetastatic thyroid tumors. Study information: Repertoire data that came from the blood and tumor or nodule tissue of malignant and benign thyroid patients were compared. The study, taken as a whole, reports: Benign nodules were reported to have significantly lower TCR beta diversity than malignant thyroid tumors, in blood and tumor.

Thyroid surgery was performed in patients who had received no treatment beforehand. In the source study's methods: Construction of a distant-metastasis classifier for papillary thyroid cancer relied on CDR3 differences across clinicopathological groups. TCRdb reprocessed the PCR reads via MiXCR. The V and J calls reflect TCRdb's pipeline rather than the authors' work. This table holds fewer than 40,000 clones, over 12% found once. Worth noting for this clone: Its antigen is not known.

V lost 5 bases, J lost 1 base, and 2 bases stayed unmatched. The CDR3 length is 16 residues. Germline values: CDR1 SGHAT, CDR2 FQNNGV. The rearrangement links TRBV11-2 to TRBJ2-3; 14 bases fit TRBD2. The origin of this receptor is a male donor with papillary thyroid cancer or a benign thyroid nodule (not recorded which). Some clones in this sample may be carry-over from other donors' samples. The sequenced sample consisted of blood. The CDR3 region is CASSRLAGGGTDTQYF. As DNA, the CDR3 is TGTGCCAGCAGCCGACTAGCGGGAGGGGGCACAGATACGCAGTATTTT.